This T cell receptor (beta chain) was profiled in a study of shared clonotypes between healthy human individuals. Study-wide results and limits: The low donor count limited represented genetic and exposure-history diversity. Sequencing depth was expected to affect clonotype sharing among donors.

The germline V gene encodes CDR1 SEHNR and CDR2 FQNEAQ (reference sequence). The CDR3 has 14 residues. Trimming removed 5 bases from V and 4 bases from J, with 11 bases in between. The repertoire was sequenced with immunoSEQ multiplex PCR; TCRdb's copy has only in-frame clones and lacks some. The sample consists of about 2 million clones, 85% to 95% of them appearing once. Worth noting for this clone: Its antigen is currently unknown.

This chain uses TRBV7-9 with TRBJ2-2, with no clear D. The source material was naive CD4+ T cells sorted from blood. As to subset: CD45RA+ positively selected. The sequence derives from a man aged 18 to 35 in good health. In DNA, the CDR3 is TGTGCCAGCAGCCTTGTTTGGTCCACCGGGGAGCTGTTTTTT. Amino acid sequence: CASSLVWSTGELFF.